A single sample is the source of the 29 T cell receptor beta chains below, sequenced in a study of CD8+ T cells in alopecia areata. The sample's treatment: oral pan-JAK inhibitor, 5-10 mg twice daily. RNA extraction was followed by reverse transcription into cDNA, which acted as the sequencing template. Some clones are missing from TCRdb's copy, which holds only in-frame ones; the method was immunoSEQ multiplex PCR. The table shows fewer than 200,000 clones, with around three fifths occurring only once. The sample in question was CD4+ T cells sorted from blood, obtained at week 24, from a patient treated with tofacitinib. These receptors were taken from a human donor with alopecia areata.

The chain has TRBV6-5 and TRBJ2-5; 9 bases are a match to TRBD1. CDR1 and CDR2 from the germline V gene are MNHEY and SVGAGI. Trimming at V came to 5 bases and at J to 3 bases, leaving 4 bases not matched to a gene. CDR3 size: 14 residues. The DNA for the CDR3 is TGTGCCAGCAGTACTAGGACAGGGGAAGAGACCCAGTACTTC. Its protein product is CASSTRTGEETQYF.

The CDR3 DNA reads TGTGCCAGCAGCCCCAACCCCACAGGGTCGGGTTCACCCCTCCACTTT. It encodes CASSPNPTGSGSPLHF. The chain couples TRBV7-2 to TRBJ1-6; weak D call: TRBD1 (6 bases). CDR1 is SGHTA and CDR2 is FQGNSA in the germline V gene. This CDR3 is 16 amino acids long. V was trimmed by 5 bases and J by 9 bases, leaving 20 bases between them.

The chain uses TRBV2 and TRBJ2-5; D is undetermined. CDR1 and CDR2 from the germline V gene are SNHLY and FYNNEI. Deletions cut 6 bases from V and 5 bases from J, with 10 bases between. The CDR3 runs to 12 residues. CDR3 in amino acids: CASRDPRETQYF. CDR3 DNA: TGTGCCAGCAGGGATCCTCGGGAGACCCAGTACTTC.

This clone was observed a few times. CDR3 amino acids: CASSKGPWDTEAFF. Written as DNA, the CDR3 is TGTGCCAGTAGTAAGGGACCCTGGGACACTGAAGCTTTCTTT. The chain is built from TRBV19 and TRBJ1-1, with D possibly matching TRBD1 (5 bases). Trimming cost V 4 bases and J 3 bases, with 12 bases left between them. The CDR3 contains 14 residues. In germline, CDR1 is LNHDA, CDR2 SQIVND (reference sequence).

A note on this clone: Distinct nucleotide sequences in the sample also encode this CDR3. J is TRBJ2-3 and V is TRBV5-1; no clear D. CDR1 and CDR2 (germline): SGHRS, YFSETQ. The CDR3 is 14 residues long. V lost 3 bases and J 0 bases, leaving 8 bases between the germline ends. CDR3 DNA: TGCGCCAGCAGCTCCACGGACAGCACAGATACGCAGTATTTT. Translation: CASSSTDSTDTQYF.

This clone was picked up a small number of times. The V gene is TRBV10-3, the J gene TRBJ1-1; D ambiguous. The V gene's germline CDR1 is ENHRY and CDR2 SYGVKD. Trimming cost V 2 bases and J 1 base, with 11 bases left between them. The CDR3 sequence is 15 residues long. CDR3 protein: CAISEEGIGNTEAFF. The CDR3 DNA sequence: TGTGCCATCAGTGAGGAAGGGATAGGGAACACTGAAGCTTTCTTT.

This clone has just one count. This chain links TRBV9 with TRBJ2-3; 8 bases are shared with TRBD2. Germline assignment: CDR1 SGDLS and CDR2 YYNGEE. J gave up 0 bases and V 0 bases, and 9 bases lay outside the gene matches. This CDR3 spans 18 amino acids. CDR3 DNA sequence: TGTGCCAGCAGCGTAGGGCTAGCGGGCCCGACTAGCACAGATACGCAGTATTTT. Its translation: CASSVGLAGPTSTDTQYF.

The chain employs TRBV15 and TRBJ1-2, with D unclear. The V gene lost 0 bases and the J gene lost 5 bases, with 13 bases spanning the gap. This CDR3 contains 15 residues. Germline CDR1 and CDR2: LNHNV and YYDKDF (reference sequence). The chain's CDR3 is CATSRDRTQAYGYTF. CDR3 sequence (DNA): TGTGCCACCAGCAGAGATAGAACCCAGGCGTATGGCTACACCTTC.

The chain joins TRBV7-9 to TRBJ1-1; D is ambiguous. V was trimmed by 4 bases and J by 8 bases, leaving 23 bases between them. Per germline, CDR1 SEHNR and CDR2 FQNEAQ (reference sequence). CDR3 length: 16 residues. CDR3 region: CASSSFRPNLGEEAFF. CDR3 DNA: TGTGCCAGCAGCTCGTTTCGACCGAACCTCGGGGAAGAAGCTTTCTTT.

In regard to this clone: Since a far larger clone is one base different, this is likely a read error. The CDR3 DNA follows: TGTGCCAGCAGCCGGACAGGGAGCTCCTACGAGCAGTACTTC. This translates into CASSRTGSSYEQYF. The rearrangement joins TRBV5-6 to TRBJ2-7; 8 positions agree with TRBD1. V lost 4 bases and J lost 0; bases outside the gene matches: 3. This CDR3 is 14 amino acids long. The V gene's germline CDR1 is SGHDT and CDR2 YYEEEE. Together with reference TRBV5-6 and TRBJ2-7, the CDR3 gives the full variable domain: DAGVTQSPTHLIKTRGQQVTLRCSPKSGHDTVSWYQQALGQGPQFIFQYYEEEERQRGNFPDRFSGHQFPNYSSELNVNALLLGDSALYLCASSRTGSSYEQYFGPGTRLTVT.

The table lists this clone with a few counts. The chain combines TRBV29-1 with TRBJ1-2, with D possibly being TRBD1 (6 bases). Trimming pared 7 bases from V and 5 bases from J, leaving 17 bases between. The CDR3 extends over 13 amino acids. From germline, CDR1 is SQVTM and CDR2 ANQGSEA. The CDR3 sequence: CSGGGGSGYGYTF. As DNA, the CDR3 is TGCAGCGGAGGAGGGGGTTCTGGGTATGGCTACACCTTC. Looking up the rest from reference TRBV29-1 and TRBJ1-2 gives the full variable domain: SAVISQKPSRDICQRGTSLTIQCQVDSQVTMMFWYRQQPGQSLTLIATANQGSEATYESGFVIDKFPISRPNLTFSTLTVSNMSPEDSSIYLCSGGGGSGYGYTFGSGTRLTVV.

The chain has TRBV2 and TRBJ2-5; unclear D gene. Trimming left V 8 bases short and J 4 bases short, with 5 bases between. Germline V gene lookup returns CDR1 SNHLY and CDR2 FYNNEI. The CDR3 spans 10 residues. CDR3: CASGVETQYF. CDR3 DNA sequence: TGTGCCAGCGGAGTAGAGACCCAGTACTTC.

This clone has just one count. The chain is built from TRBV25-1 and TRBJ2-2, with unresolved D. The CDR3 is 14 residues long. Trimming stripped 7 bases from V and 6 bases from J, with 15 bases between. CDR1 and CDR2 (germline): MGHDK, SYGVNS. In DNA form, the CDR3 reads TGTGCCAGCACCGAAAACGGATGGGCCGGGGAGCTGTTTTTT. It specifies CASTENGWAGELFF.

Of note for this clone: Relative to the germline gene, one junction end is altered; a read error may explain this. This rearrangement joins TRBV19 to TRBJ1-1; D call uncertain. The germline V gene encodes CDR1 LNHDA and CDR2 SQIVND (reference sequence). The CDR3 covers 13 residues. CDR3 in DNA: TGTGCCAGTAGTATAGCCCCGAACACTGAAACTTTCTTT. It translates to CASSIAPNTETFF.

CDR3 in amino acids: CASEENGRNSPLHF. CDR3 nucleotides: TGTGCCAGCGAGGAGAACGGACGTAATTCACCCCTCCACTTT. V usage is TRBV25-1 and J usage is TRBJ1-6; D is ambiguous. This CDR3 is built from 14 residues. V was shortened by 8 bases and J by 6 bases, with 14 bases between the two germline ends. Per germline, CDR1 MGHDK and CDR2 SYGVNS.

This chain connects TRBV21-1 to TRBJ2-1; no check of the table's D call, TRBD1, against the DNA was made. TRBV21-1 is described as a pseudogene. The CDR3 has 17 amino acids. The CDR3 loop reads CASSTRHTVSSYNEQFF. As DNA, the CDR3 is TGTGCCAGCAGCACCAGGCACACCGTAAGCTCCTACAATGAGCAGTTCTTC.

This rearrangement joins TRBV7-9 to TRBJ2-7; maybe TRBD1 (6 bases). V lost 1 base and J 0 bases, leaving 10 bases between the germline ends. Germline V CDR1 and CDR2: SEHNR, FQNEAQ (reference sequence). The CDR3 loop spans 15 amino acids. CDR3 residues: CASSLGWDNSYEQYF. The CDR3 DNA sequence: TGTGCCAGCAGCTTAGGATGGGACAACTCCTACGAGCAGTACTTC. The full variable domain, with the rest looked up from reference TRBV7-9 and TRBJ2-7, is DTGVSQNPRHKITKRGQNVTFRCDPISEHNRLYWYRQTLGQGPEFLTYFQNEAQLEKSRLLSDRFSAERPKGSFSTLEIQRTEQGDSAMYLCASSLGWDNSYEQYFGPGTRLTVT.

This rearrangement joins TRBV5-6 to TRBJ1-1; 7 bases agree with TRBD1. The V gene end was trimmed by 5 bases and the J gene end by 6 bases; junction bases not matched to a gene: 13. CDR1 is SGHDT and CDR2 is YYEEEE in the germline V gene. The CDR3 has 15 amino acids. The CDR3 loop is CASSKQGTSWAEAFF. The CDR3 coding sequence is TGTGCCAGCAGTAAACAGGGGACCTCCTGGGCTGAAGCTTTCTTT.

This clone was counted a single time. Other nucleotide sequences in the sample specify the same CDR3. The chain combines TRBV30 with TRBJ2-2; no definite D call. Germline CDR1 and CDR2: GTSNPN and SVGIG (reference sequence). The V end lost 3 bases, the J end lost 4 bases, and 3 bases lay between the germline ends. CDR3 length: 11 amino acids. CDR3 in amino acids: CAWSITGELFF. CDR3 nucleotides: TGTGCCTGGAGCATCACCGGGGAGCTGTTTTTT.

This sequence joins TRBV30 and TRBJ1-1, with a tentative D call TRBD1 (6 bases). CDR1 GTSNPN and CDR2 SVGIG come from the germline V gene (reference sequence). V gave up 1 base and J gave up 8 bases, with 14 bases separating them. The CDR3 is made up of 13 amino acids. CDR3 sequence reads: CAWSEDRAGEAFF. The DNA of the CDR3 is TGTGCCTGGAGTGAGGACAGAGCAGGCGAAGCTTTCTTT.

This clone turned up a few times. V usage is TRBV5-6 and J usage is TRBJ2-7; TRBD1 might be the D (6 bases). From germline, CDR1 is SGHDT and CDR2 YYEEEE. The CDR3 has 14 residues. Trimming cost V 6 bases and J 5 bases, with 18 bases left between them. The CDR3 bases are TGTGCCAGCAAGATACAGGGCCGATTACACGAGCAGTACTTC. Protein product: CASKIQGRLHEQYF.

The chain is built from TRBV5-1 and TRBJ1-3; D is unresolved. CDR1 and CDR2 (germline): SGHRS, YFSETQ. The CDR3 has 16 amino acids. The V end was cut by 0 bases, the J end by 0 bases, with 10 bases between. The DNA of the CDR3 is TGCGCCAGCAGCTTGGGCGACTCGTACTCTGGAAACACCATATATTTT. Translated: CASSLGDSYSGNTIYF.

This clone turned up a few times. The chain recombines TRBV30 with TRBJ1-5, with D possibly matching TRBD1 (5 bases). The CDR3 has 13 residues. With 2 bases removed from V and 9 bases from J, the gap between germline ends came to 14 bases. The V gene's germline CDR1 is GTSNPN and CDR2 SVGIG (reference sequence). This CDR3 reads CAWSIGGRGPQHF. The CDR3 DNA is TGTGCCTGGAGTATCGGGGGAAGGGGGCCCCAGCATTTT.

This chain uses TRBV9 with TRBJ2-3; D is unresolved. The V end was cut by 4 bases, the J end by 6 bases, with 12 bases between. CDR1 is SGDLS, CDR2 YYNGEE, per germline. This CDR3 spans 13 amino acids. The CDR3 nucleotides are TGTGCCAGCAGCCCTACGGGTGGGGATACGCAGTATTTT. Residues: CASSPTGGDTQYF.

The V call is TRBV29-1, the J call TRBJ1-2, with 7 bases identical to TRBD1. The CDR3 loop spans 11 amino acids. Germline CDR1 and CDR2: SQVTM and ANQGSEA. V was pared by 3 bases and J by 12 bases, with 7 bases of the junction left unmatched. The CDR3 DNA follows: TGCAGCGTTGAGAACAGGGGCACCCACACCTTC. Its protein is CSVENRGTHTF.

V gene TRBV4-1 combines with J gene TRBJ1-5, with D possibly matching TRBD1 (5 bases). The germline V and J ends were trimmed by 4 bases and 5 bases, with 21 bases remaining between them. CDR3 length: 17 residues. Germline V lookup: CDR1 MGHRA, CDR2 YSYEKL. Here the CDR3 DNA reads TGCGCCAGCAGCCGCCCCCAGGGAGCTATAGCACATCAGCCCCAGCATTTT. Amino acids: CASSRPQGAIAHQPQHF.

The chain uses TRBV30 and TRBJ2-7; 8 positions match TRBD1. The CDR3 runs 12 residues. With 5 bases clipped from V and 2 bases from J, the junction kept 2 bases outside the gene matches. The germline V gene encodes CDR1 GTSNPN and CDR2 SVGIG (reference sequence). CDR3 amino acids: CAWGQGTYEQYF. The CDR3 coding sequence is TGTGCCTGGGGACAGGGCACCTACGAGCAGTACTTC.

The chain couples TRBV9 to TRBJ2-1; weak D call: TRBD2 (6 bases). This CDR3 contains 14 residues. The germline V gene has CDR1 SGDLS and CDR2 YYNGEE. Trimming took 2 bases from V and 3 from J, leaving 9 bases between them. CDR3 loop: CASSVSGGYNEQFF. For the CDR3, the DNA is TGTGCCAGCAGCGTGTCCGGGGGCTACAATGAGCAGTTCTTC.

As concerns this clone: Sequence at one end of the junction differs from germline and may be a read error. The gene calls are TRBV5-1 and TRBJ2-5; 8 nucleotides match TRBD1. CDR3 size: 16 residues. Germline lookup yields CDR1 SGHRS and CDR2 YFSETQ. The CDR3 bases are TGCGCCAGCAGCCCCGGACAGGGTGCCCACCAGGAGACCCAGTACTTC. It is translated as CASSPGQGAHQETQYF.